A selection of T cell receptor beta chains follows, all from one sample in a study of blood T cell repertoires in COVID-19. The data were produced by immunoSEQ multiplex PCR, yet TCRdb's version contains in-frame clones alone and is incomplete. The sample holds fewer than 300,000 clones; more than 75% are singletons and the top ten take 0.99%. Material: peripheral blood. Receptors originate from a woman aged 40-49 years who had recovered from COVID-19. Both conserved end residues are part of each CDR3. A D gene is named only where the DNA matches it firmly. Clone size is not always given. Where it is, it says once, few, many or a class for expanded clones.

-	-	TRBV30	TRBJ1-1	TGTGCCTGGAGTGCACAGGTGAACACTGAAGCTTTCTTT	CAWSAQVNTEAFF
TRBD1	-	TRBV4-3	TRBJ1-2	TGCGCCAGCAGCCACCTGGGGACAGGGCCCCCGGGGTATGGCTACACCTTC	CASSHLGTGPPGYGYTF
-	-	TRBV6-5	TRBJ1-1	TGTGCCAGCAGTTACCCGGGAGGGGGGACTGAAGCTTTCTTT	CASSYPGGGTEAFF
-	once	TRBV5-1	TRBJ1-3	TGCGCCAGCCCCTTGGGGAGGGTCTCTGGAAACACCATATATTTT	CASPLGRVSGNTIYF
-	-	TRBV6-2/TRBV6-3	TRBJ2-5	TGTGCCAGCAGTTACGGCGGCTCCTCAAGGGAGACCCAGTACTTC	CASSYGGSSRETQYF
-	once	TRBV2	TRBJ1-5	TGTGCCAGCAGTGACAGGGTTGGCAATCAGCCCCAGCATTTT	CASSDRVGNQPQHF
-	once	TRBV2	TRBJ2-5	TGTGCCAGCCCAATGGGGGGGACCCAGTACTTC	CASPMGGTQYF
TRBD1	-	TRBV3-1/TRBV3-2	TRBJ2-5	TGTGCCACTGGCGGGACAGGGGTAGAGACCCAGTACTTC	CATGGTGVETQYF
TRBD1	-	TRBV5-6	TRBJ2-7	TGTGCCAGCAGCGCGGGGACAGGAGGGGACTACGAGCAGTACTTC	CASSAGTGGDYEQYF
TRBD1	-	TRBV18	TRBJ1-3	TGTGCCAGCTCACCCGGGACAGCAAGCTCTGGAAACACCATATATTTT	CASSPGTASSGNTIYF
-	-	TRBV7-9	TRBJ1-2	TGTGCCAGCAGCTCTGGACTCAACTATGGCTACACCTTC	CASSSGLNYGYTF
-	-	TRBV24-1	TRBJ1-2	TGTGCCACCAGTGATTCGGCAGGGCCTAGGTTGGATGGCTACACCTTC	CATSDSAGPRLDGYTF
TRBD1	once	TRBV19	TRBJ1-1	TGTGCCAGTAGTAGCGGACAGGCGAACAGTGAAGCTTTCTTT	CASSSGQANSEAFF
TRBD1	-	TRBV7-2	TRBJ2-4	TGTGCCAGCAGCGCCGGACAGGGGGGCATTCAGTACTTC	CASSAGQGGIQYF
TRBD2	-	TRBV15	TRBJ2-5	TGTGCCACCAGCAGAGGGACTAGCGTTGGTGGGACCCAGTACTTC	CATSRGTSVGGTQYF
TRBD1	-	TRBV15	TRBJ1-1	TGTGCCACCAGCACCCGGACAGGGCCAGGCGCTGAAGCTTTCTTT	CATSTRTGPGAEAFF
TRBD2	-	TRBV11-3	TRBJ2-4	TGTGCCAGCAGCCCCTACCCGACTAGCGGGGTCCAGTACTTC	CASSPYPTSGVQYF
-	-	TRBV9	TRBJ1-1	TGTGCCAGCAGCGTAGTTTCCACAGGTTTGGGAACTGAAGCTTTCTTT	CASSVVSTGLGTEAFF
-	-	TRBV6-5	TRBJ2-5	TGTGCCAGCAGTTACTCGGGCCTTAGGGGGACCCAGTACTTC	CASSYSGLRGTQYF
-	-	TRBV19	TRBJ1-5	TGTGCCAGTAGTATCGGGGGGCTCCGGCCCCAGCATTTT	CASSIGGLRPQHF
TRBD2	-	TRBV5-4	TRBJ2-1	TGTGCCAGCAGCGCAGCTCCTAGCGGCCCTTGGGTTAGGGATGAGCAGTTCTTC	CASSAAPSGPWVRDEQFF
-	-	TRBV28	TRBJ1-5	TGTGCCAGCAGTTTATATCTTAGGGGCCCCCGAAATCAGCCCCAGCATTTT	CASSLYLRGPRNQPQHF
-	-	TRBV11-2	TRBJ1-1	TGTGCCAGCAGCTTATGGGATGGGGGGTTCTCCGAAGCTTTCTTT	CASSLWDGGFSEAFF
-	-	TRBV7-2	TRBJ1-1	TGTGCCAGCAGCTTCGGGGGGCCCAGCACTGAAGCTTTCTTT	CASSFGGPSTEAFF
-	once	TRBV2	TRBJ2-5	TGTGCCAGCGCCCCCGGGACCCAGTACTTC	CASAPGTQYF
-	-	TRBV28	TRBJ1-2	TGTGCCAGCAGTTCCCTACCCGGGGACTATGGCTACACCTTC	CASSSLPGDYGYTF
TRBD2	-	TRBV6-5	TRBJ2-7	TGTGCCAGCACCCTAGGAGGGACTAGCAGCCACGAGCAGTACTTC	CASTLGGTSSHEQYF